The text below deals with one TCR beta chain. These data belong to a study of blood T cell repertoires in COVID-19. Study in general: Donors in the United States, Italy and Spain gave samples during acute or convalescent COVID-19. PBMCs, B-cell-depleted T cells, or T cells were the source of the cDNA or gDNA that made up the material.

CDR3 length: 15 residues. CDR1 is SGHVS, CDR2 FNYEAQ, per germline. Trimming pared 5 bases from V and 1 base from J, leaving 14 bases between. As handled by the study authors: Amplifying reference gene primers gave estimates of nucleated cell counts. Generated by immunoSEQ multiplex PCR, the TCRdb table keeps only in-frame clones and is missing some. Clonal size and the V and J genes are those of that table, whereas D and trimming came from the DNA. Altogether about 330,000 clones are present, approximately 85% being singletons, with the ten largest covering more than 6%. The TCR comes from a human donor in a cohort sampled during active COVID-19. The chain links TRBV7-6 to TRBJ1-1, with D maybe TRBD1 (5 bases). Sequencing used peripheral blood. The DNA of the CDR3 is TGTGCCAGCAGCCCCACCGGACAAGCGAACACTGAAGCTTTCTTT. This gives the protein CASSPTGQANTEAFF.